The clone carrying this TCR beta chain turned up a few times. Germline V gene sequence: CDR1 MRHNA, CDR2 SNTAGT. V shed 5 bases and J 2 bases; nucleotides not matched to a gene: 5. The CDR3 is 15 residues long. This sample was taken from a study of CD8+CD57+ T cells in acquired aplastic anemia. Study details: The average for DNA from sorted CD4+ and CD8+ cells was roughly 3 ug.

For CDR3 and TCR beta VDJ profiling, genomic DNA was the template used. TCRdb processed the reads anew with MiXCR; each CDR3 protein has one entry. The sample holds fewer than 200,000 distinct CDR3 sequences, about 64% seen once. The TCR sequence derives from a human donor in good health. The specimen sequenced was sorted CD4+, CD8+, or CD8+CD57+ T cells (not recorded which) from PBMCs. The V call is TRBV6-4, the J call TRBJ1-1, with TRBD1 matching 10 bases. In DNA, the CDR3 is TGTGCCAGCAGTCCCGGGACAGGGGAAAACACTGAAGCTTTCTTT. Amino acids: CASSPGTGENTEAFF.